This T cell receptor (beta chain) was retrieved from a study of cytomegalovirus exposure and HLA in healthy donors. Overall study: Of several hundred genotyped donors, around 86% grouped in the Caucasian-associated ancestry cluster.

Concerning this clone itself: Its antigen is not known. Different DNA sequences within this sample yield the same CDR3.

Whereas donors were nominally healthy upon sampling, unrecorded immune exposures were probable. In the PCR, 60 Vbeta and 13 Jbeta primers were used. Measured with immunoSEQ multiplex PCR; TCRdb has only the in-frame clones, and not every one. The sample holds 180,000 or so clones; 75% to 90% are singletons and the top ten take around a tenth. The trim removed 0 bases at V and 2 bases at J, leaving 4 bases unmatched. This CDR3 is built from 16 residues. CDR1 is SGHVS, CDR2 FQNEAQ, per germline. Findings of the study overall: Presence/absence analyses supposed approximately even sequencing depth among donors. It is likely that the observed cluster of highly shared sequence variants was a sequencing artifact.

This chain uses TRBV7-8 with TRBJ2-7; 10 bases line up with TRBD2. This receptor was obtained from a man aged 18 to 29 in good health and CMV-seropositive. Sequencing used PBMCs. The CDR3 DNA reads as TGTGCCAGCAGCTTAGCGCGCAGCGGGGGGGCCTACGAGCAGTACTTC. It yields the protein CASSLARSGGAYEQYF.